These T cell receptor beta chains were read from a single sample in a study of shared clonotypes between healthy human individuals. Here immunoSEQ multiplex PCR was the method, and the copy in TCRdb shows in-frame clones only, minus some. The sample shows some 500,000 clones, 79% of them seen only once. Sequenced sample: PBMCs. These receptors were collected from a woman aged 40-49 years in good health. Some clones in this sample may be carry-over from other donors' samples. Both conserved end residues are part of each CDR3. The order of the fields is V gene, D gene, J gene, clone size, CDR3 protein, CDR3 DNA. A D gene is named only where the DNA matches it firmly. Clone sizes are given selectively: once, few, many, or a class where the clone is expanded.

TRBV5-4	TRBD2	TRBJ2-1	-	CAMRERGDEQFF	TGTGCCATGCGGGAGAGAGGGGATGAGCAGTTCTTC
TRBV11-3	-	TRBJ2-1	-	CASSSAAQDHNEQFF	TGTGCCAGCAGTTCAGCGGCGCAGGACCACAATGAGCAGTTCTTC
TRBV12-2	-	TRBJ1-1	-	CASRFRRGTEAFF	TGTGCAAGTCGCTTTCGCAGGGGCACTGAAGCTTTCTTT
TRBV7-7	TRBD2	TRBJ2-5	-	CASSPGLAIKVETQYF	TGTGCTAGCAGCCCGGGACTAGCGATAAAAGTGGAGACCCAGTACTTC
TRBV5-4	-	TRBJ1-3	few	CASSVNTGRSSGNTIYF	TGTGCCAGCAGCGTAAATACCGGGCGAAGCTCTGGAAACACCATATATTTT
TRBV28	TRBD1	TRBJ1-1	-	CASSSPGTGQLEAFF	TGTGCCAGCAGTTCCCCCGGGACAGGGCAGTTAGAAGCTTTCTTT
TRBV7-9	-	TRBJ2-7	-	CASSVNLEGEQYF	TGTGCCAGCAGCGTCAATCTCGAAGGCGAGCAGTACTTC
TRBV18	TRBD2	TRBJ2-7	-	CASSTRRTSGYEQYF	TGTGCCAGCTCAACCCGCAGGACTAGCGGATACGAGCAGTACTTC
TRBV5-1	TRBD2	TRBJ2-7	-	CASSPITSGSLSYEQYF	TGCGCCAGCAGCCCTATCACTAGCGGGAGTTTGTCCTACGAGCAGTACTTC
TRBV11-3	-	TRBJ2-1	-	CASSARTGYNEQFF	TGTGCCAGCAGCGCCCGGACGGGATACAATGAGCAGTTCTTC
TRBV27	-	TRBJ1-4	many	CASRVRGYNEKLFF	TGTGCCAGCAGGGTGAGGGGCTATAATGAAAAACTGTTTTTT
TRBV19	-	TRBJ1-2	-	CASSTRRRHGYTF	TGTGCCAGTAGTACCCGGCGGAGGCATGGCTACACCTTC
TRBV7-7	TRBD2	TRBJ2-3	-	CASSRNSGSGTDTQYF	TGTGCTAGCAGCCGAAATAGCGGGAGTGGCACAGATACGCAGTATTTT
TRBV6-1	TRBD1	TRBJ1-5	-	CASRDDRERQPQHF	TGTGCCAGCAGAGACGACAGGGAAAGGCAGCCCCAGCATTTT
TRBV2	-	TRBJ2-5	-	CASSYGDQTQYF	TGTGCCAGCAGTTATGGGGACCAGACCCAGTACTTC
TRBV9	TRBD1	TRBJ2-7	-	CASSPGTGSYEQYF	TGTGCCAGCAGCCCCGGGACAGGGAGCTACGAGCAGTACTTC
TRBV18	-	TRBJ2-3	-	CASSPVGRADTQYF	TGTGCCAGCTCACCAGTGGGTCGGGCAGATACGCAGTATTTT
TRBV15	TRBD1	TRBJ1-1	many	CATSRGGDRAAFF	TGTGCCACCAGCAGAGGAGGGGACAGGGCGGCTTTCTTT
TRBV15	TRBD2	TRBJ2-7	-	CATRKELAGAYEQYF	TGTGCCACCAGAAAAGAACTAGCGGGAGCTTACGAGCAGTACTTC
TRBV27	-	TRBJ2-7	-	CASSSGWEQYF	TGTGCCAGCAGTTCAGGGTGGGAGCAGTACTTC